The 22 T cell receptor beta chains reported below all come from one sample, sequenced in a study of T cell responses to AZD1222 COVID-19 vaccine. Clones were read by immunoSEQ multiplex PCR, and TCRdb kept only the in-frame ones, dropping some. The sample holds about 92,000 clones, 75% to 90% seen once. The sample here was peripheral blood, taken on day 0 of AZD1222 vaccination. The receptors derive from an adult in good health.

The V call is TRBV11-1, the J call TRBJ2-1; D is ambiguous. V shed 5 bases and J shed 0 bases, with 11 bases lying between them. This CDR3 is built from 15 residues. Germline V gene sequence: CDR1 SGHAT, CDR2 FQDESV (reference sequence). DNA for the CDR3: TGTGCCAGCAGCCCGCCAGATAGCTCCTACAATGAGCAGTTCTTC. Its translation is CASSPPDSSYNEQFF.

The rearrangement links TRBV18 to TRBJ2-2; no firm D call. Germline-derived CDR1 and CDR2 are KGHSH and LQKENI. V was cut by 3 bases and J by 0 bases, with 8 bases left in between. The length of the CDR3 is 15 residues. CDR3 in amino acids: CASSPRSSNTGELFF. The CDR3 DNA sequence: TGTGCCAGCTCACCCCGGTCATCGAACACCGGGGAGCTGTTTTTT.

The chain combines TRBV5-1 with TRBJ2-1, with D possibly matching TRBD2 (5 bases). The CDR3 covers 17 residues. Trimming stripped 5 bases from V and 6 bases from J, with 24 bases between. Germline CDR1 is SGHRS and CDR2 is YFSETQ. CDR3 nucleotide sequence: TGCGCCAGCAGGGGCACTAGTCCCCCGTCATCGGGCAATGAGCAGTTCTTC. Translating gives CASRGTSPPSSGNEQFF.

The table lists this clone with a count of one. This sequence joins TRBV28 and TRBJ1-3; D unclear. The CDR3 is made up of 17 amino acids. The ends were cut back, 6 bases at V and 0 bases at J, with 18 bases in the middle. The germline V gene encodes CDR1 MDHEN and CDR2 SYDVKM. The CDR3 loop reads CASRFIGQAISGNTIYF. As DNA, the CDR3 is TGTGCCAGCAGGTTCATAGGGCAGGCGATCTCTGGAAACACCATATATTTT.

The rearrangement uses TRBV30 and TRBJ1-1; D may be TRBD1 (6 bases). Germline V gene data show CDR1 as GTSNPN and CDR2 as SVGIG (reference sequence). The CDR3 has 15 residues. Trimming took 8 bases from V and 3 from J, leaving 22 bases between them. CDR3 DNA sequence: TGTGCCGTGGAGGCAGGGGTGATTGTCCACACTGAAGCTTTCTTT. Protein sequence: CAVEAGVIVHTEAFF.

The chain uses TRBV28 and TRBJ2-7, with 9 bases that match TRBD1. Germline loops: CDR1 MDHEN, CDR2 SYDVKM. The CDR3 contains 14 residues. J gave up 2 bases and V 8 bases, and 7 bases lay outside the gene matches. The CDR3 DNA is TGTGCCAGCGCTACCGGGACAGGGACCTACGAGCAGTACTTC. Translating gives CASATGTGTYEQYF.

V and J are TRBV9 and TRBJ2-5, with 7 bases identical to TRBD2. The CDR3 totals 15 residues. Germline CDR1 SGDLS, CDR2 YYNGEE. Trimming at V came to 3 bases and at J to 5 bases, leaving 10 bases not matched to a gene. In DNA form, the CDR3 reads TGTGCCAGCAGCGAGGAAGGGCGGGAGAGGGAGACCCAGTACTTC. This codes for CASSEEGRERETQYF.

The chain uses TRBV28 and TRBJ2-3; D is tentatively TRBD1 or TRBD2 (5 bases each). Deletions cut 4 bases from V and 2 bases from J, with 13 bases between. The CDR3 is 15 residues long. Germline loops: CDR1 MDHEN, CDR2 SYDVKM. This chain's CDR3 is CASSWPGTNTDTQYF. The CDR3 nucleotides are TGTGCCAGCAGTTGGCCCGGGACCAACACAGATACGCAGTATTTT.

This chain links TRBV4-3 with TRBJ1-1; possible D gene TRBD1, 5 bases. Trimming took off 2 bases at V and 0 bases at J, with 10 bases between the two ends. The CDR3 contains 15 residues. Germline CDR1 LGHNA, CDR2 YSLEER. The CDR3, as DNA: TGCGCCAGCAGCCAACAAGGGACGGTGAACACTGAAGCTTTCTTT. Amino acids: CASSQQGTVNTEAFF.

The chain combines TRBV5-1 with TRBJ2-1; the D gene is possibly TRBD2 (6 bases). Germline CDR1 SGHRS, CDR2 YFSETQ. The CDR3 covers 17 residues. V was cut by 0 bases and J by 6 bases, with 19 bases left in between. The CDR3 sequence: CASSLADGRPRSNEQFF. CDR3 DNA: TGCGCCAGCAGCTTGGCCGATGGGAGGCCACGCTCCAATGAGCAGTTCTTC. Combining the CDR3 with reference TRBV5-1 and TRBJ2-1 gives the whole variable domain KAGVTQTPRYLIKTRGQQVTLSCSPISGHRSVSWYQQTPGQGLQFLFEYFSETQRNKGNFPGRFSGRQFSNSRSEMNVSTLELGDSALYLCASSLADGRPRSNEQFFGPGTRLTVL.

The chain uses TRBV4-1 and TRBJ1-6; maybe TRBD1 (5 bases). The germline V gene encodes CDR1 MGHRA and CDR2 YSYEKL. The CDR3 length is 16 residues. With 0 bases removed from V and 10 bases from J, the gap between germline ends came to 16 bases. The CDR3 DNA follows: TGCGCCAGCAGCCAAGACGCCCAGGGAGCTGGGTCACCCCTCCACTTT. It yields the protein CASSQDAQGAGSPLHF.

The chain has TRBV5-8 and TRBJ2-2; 10 positions match TRBD2. The CDR3 is made up of 15 amino acids. The V and J ends lost 4 bases and 3 bases, in that order; junction bases with no gene match: 3. Germline V gene data show CDR1 as SGHTS and CDR2 as YDEGEE. The CDR3 DNA is TGTGCCAGCAGCAGAGGACTAGCGGACACCGGGGAGCTGTTTTTT. Its protein product is CASSRGLADTGELFF.

This clone was observed a single time. This chain connects TRBV5-1 to TRBJ2-5, with 8 bases matching TRBD1. CDR1 and CDR2 from the germline V gene are SGHRS and YFSETQ. The junction had 12 bases not matched to a gene; V was cut back by 4 bases and J by 4 bases. The CDR3 spans 16 residues. The CDR3 coding sequence is TGCGCCAGCAGCACCCAGACAGGGGCCCTCCGAGAGACCCAGTACTTC. Encoded protein: CASSTQTGALRETQYF. The whole variable domain, remainder taken from reference TRBV5-1 and TRBJ2-5, is KAGVTQTPRYLIKTRGQQVTLSCSPISGHRSVSWYQQTPGQGLQFLFEYFSETQRNKGNFPGRFSGRQFSNSRSEMNVSTLELGDSALYLCASSTQTGALRETQYFGPGTRLLVL.

V usage is TRBV19 and J usage is TRBJ2-1, with unresolved D. The CDR3 runs 16 residues. Trimming removed 5 bases at V and 2 bases at J, with 16 bases between. CDR1 is LNHDA and CDR2 is SQIVND in the germline V gene (reference sequence). CDR3 DNA sequence: TGTGCCAGTAGTTCGAGACCACCATTTACCTACAATGAGCAGTTCTTC. This translates into CASSSRPPFTYNEQFF.

Written as DNA, the CDR3 is TGTGCCAGCAGCTTAGCGACTAGCGGGAGTGGCGAGACCCAGTACTTC. Translating it yields CASSLATSGSGETQYF. The chain carries TRBV7-2 and TRBJ2-5; 12 bases line up with TRBD2. Germline values: CDR1 SGHTA, CDR2 FQGNSA. The CDR3 totals 16 residues. V was pared by 0 bases and J by 5 bases, with 4 bases of the junction left unmatched.

This chain uses TRBV5-6 with TRBJ2-7, with 8 positions matching TRBD2. Trimming at V came to 0 bases and at J to 2 bases, leaving 1 base not matched to a gene. From germline, CDR1 is SGHDT and CDR2 YYEEEE. The CDR3 has 14 amino acids. The CDR3 reads CASSLVSGTYEQYF. Written as DNA, the CDR3 is TGTGCCAGCAGCTTGGTTAGCGGGACCTACGAGCAGTACTTC.

The chain uses TRBV5-1 and TRBJ1-6; 11 positions match TRBD1. In germline, CDR1 is SGHRS, CDR2 YFSETQ. V lost 0 bases and J lost 7; bases outside the gene matches: 6. The CDR3 spans 17 residues. CDR3 sequence: CASSLGTGGRRNSPLHF. CDR3 nucleotide sequence: TGCGCCAGCAGCTTGGGGACAGGGGGCCGGCGGAATTCACCCCTCCACTTT.

V usage is TRBV24-1 and J usage is TRBJ2-1; no definite D call. V was shortened by 1 base and J by 10 bases, with 10 bases between the two germline ends. The CDR3 runs 13 residues. Germline assignment: CDR1 KGHDR and CDR2 SFDVKD. DNA of the CDR3: TGTGCCACCAGTGATTTTTCCAGAAACGAGCAGTTCTTC. Encoded protein: CATSDFSRNEQFF.

For the CDR3, the DNA is TGCGCCAGCAGCTCCCGGGACCCCCCCTACGAGCAGTACTTC. It codes for CASSSRDPPYEQYF. The V call is TRBV5-1, the J call TRBJ2-7, with D perhaps matching TRBD1 or TRBD2 (5 bases each). CDR3 size: 14 residues. The germline gives CDR1 SGHRS, CDR2 YFSETQ. Deletions cut 3 bases from V and 2 bases from J, with 12 bases between. Based on the CDR3 plus reference TRBV5-1 and TRBJ2-7, the full variable domain is KAGVTQTPRYLIKTRGQQVTLSCSPISGHRSVSWYQQTPGQGLQFLFEYFSETQRNKGNFPGRFSGRQFSNSRSEMNVSTLELGDSALYLCASSSRDPPYEQYFGPGTRLTVT.

CDR3 bases: TGTGCCAGCAGAGGACCCATCTACGAGCAGTACTTC. It translates to CASRGPIYEQYF. The chain uses TRBV6-6 and TRBJ2-7; D is uncertain. The CDR3 runs 12 residues. V lost 6 bases, J lost 3 bases, and 9 bases lay in between. CDR1 and CDR2 (germline): MNHNY, SVGAGI (reference sequence).

This CDR3 reads CASGLALRTGGGLETQYF. As DNA, the CDR3 is TGTGCTAGTGGTTTGGCTCTCCGGACAGGGGGTGGTTTGGAGACCCAGTACTTC. This chain uses TRBV12-5 with TRBJ2-5; 10 bases map to TRBD1. This CDR3 spans 18 amino acids. Per the germline V gene, CDR1 is LGHNT and CDR2 is FRNRAP. Germline trimming cut 1 base from V and 5 bases from J; bases unmatched to any gene: 13.

This chain uses TRBV6-5 with TRBJ2-7; 8 nucleotides match TRBD1. The CDR3 is 15 residues long. Germline CDR1 reads MNHEY; CDR2 reads SVGAGI. Trimming took 2 bases from V and 6 from J; bases not matched to a gene: 9. CDR3 DNA sequence: TGTGCCAGCAGTTACACGTGGACAGGGTCGAGCGAGCAGTACTTC. This codes for CASSYTWTGSSEQYF.